This T cell receptor beta chain was observed in a study of blood T cell repertoires in COVID-19. Study-level information: Samples taken during acute and convalescent COVID-19 were collected in the United States, Italy and Spain.

Original handling: Cell counts per sample came from amplifying reference gene primers. Measured with immunoSEQ multiplex PCR; TCRdb has only the in-frame clones, and not every one. V and J calls and clone size are copied from that table; D and trimming were computed from the DNA. Here the sample spans under 65,000 clones, about 90% being singletons. The CDR3 loop spans 17 amino acids. Between the trimmed V and J ends, which lost 2 bases and 0 bases, there was a span of 17 bases. Germline assignment: CDR1 LGHDT and CDR2 YNNKEL (reference sequence). The sample taken for sequencing was peripheral blood. The receptor's source is a human donor in a cohort sampled during active COVID-19. The rearrangement links TRBV3-1 (or the pseudogene TRBV3-2) to TRBJ2-7, with D hard to call. The CDR3 DNA reads as TGTGCCAGCAGCCAAATTGACGGCAGGTCCGCCTCCTACGAGCAGTACTTC. It encodes CASSQIDGRSASYEQYF.